A selection of T cell receptor beta chains follows, all from one sample in a study of blood T cell repertoires in COVID-19. The method was immunoSEQ multiplex PCR; TCRdb's version includes in-frame clones alone and lacks a portion of them. Among about 45,000 clones listed, 88% were seen once. The sequenced sample consisted of peripheral blood. The receptor set was obtained from a human donor in a cohort sampled during active COVID-19. Both conserved end residues are part of each CDR3. D genes are given only for firm matches. Expanded clones are given a class, and other clones once, few, many or no size at all.

.	TRBJ1-1	.	TRBV9	TGTGCCAGCAGCGTAGCTCACGGGACTGAAGCTTTCTTT	CASSVAHGTEAFF
.	TRBJ1-5	TRBD1	TRBV5-5	TGTGCCAGCAGCCAAGCTGCCGGGACAGGGGTCAATCAGCCCCAGCATTTT	CASSQAAGTGVNQPQHF
.	TRBJ1-5	TRBD1	TRBV5-4	TGTGCCAGCAGCGCGGGGACAGAATATCAGCCCCAGCATTTT	CASSAGTEYQPQHF
.	TRBJ2-2	.	TRBV7-9	TGTGCCAGCAGCTTCAACTATCTCGGGGAGCTGTTTTTT	CASSFNYLGELFF
.	TRBJ2-1	TRBD2	TRBV7-3	TGTGCCAGCAGCTTAATGTCCAGCGGGGATGCCTACAATGAGCAGTTCTTC	CASSLMSSGDAYNEQFF
.	TRBJ1-1	.	TRBV10-3	TGTGCCATCAGGCGGGCTTCCAAGAATGAAGCTTTCTTT	CAIRRASKNEAFF
.	TRBJ1-5	.	TRBV10-1	TGCGCCAGCAGTGACCCGGGGGGCAAGGATCAGCCCCAGCATTTT	CASSDPGGKDQPQHF
.	TRBJ1-1	.	TRBV3-1/TRBV3-2	TGTGCCAGCAGCCAAGATGCGCGAAATACTGAAGCTTTCTTT	CASSQDARNTEAFF
.	TRBJ2-1	TRBD2	TRBV23-1	TGCGCCAGCAGTCAAACGGACAGGAGGTTCCCCATAGCGGGGGGCCCCTATGAGCAGTTCTTC	CASSQTDRRFPIAGGPYEQFF
.	TRBJ2-2	.	TRBV3-1/TRBV3-2	TGTGCCAGCAGCCAACGTTGGGAGGCCGGGGAGCTGTTTTTT	CASSQRWEAGELFF
once	TRBJ1-6	TRBD1	TRBV30	TGTGCCTGGACTGGGACAGGGGGCCATTCACCCCTCCACTTT	CAWTGTGGHSPLHF
.	TRBJ1-2	.	TRBV12-3/TRBV12-4	TGTGCCAGCAGTTTTCTAGGGGACTATGGCTACACCTTC	CASSFLGDYGYTF
.	TRBJ1-4	TRBD1	TRBV5-6	TGTGCCAGCAGCTCTCGGACAGGGGTGGATTCTAATGAAAAACTGTTTTTT	CASSSRTGVDSNEKLFF
.	TRBJ1-5	.	TRBV18	TGTGCCAGCTCAAAAGACAGGTGGAGCAATCAGCCCCAGCATTTT	CASSKDRWSNQPQHF
.	TRBJ1-5	.	TRBV10-2	TGCGCCAGCAGTGAGGCAGGGAATAGCAATCAGCCCCAGCATTTT	CASSEAGNSNQPQHF
.	TRBJ1-2	.	TRBV30	TGTGCCTGGAGTGTACCCGGTGGCTACACCTTC	CAWSVPGGYTF
.	TRBJ2-7	.	TRBV6-5	TGTGCCAGCAGTTACTTCCCAGGGGTCGGCGAGCAGTACTTC	CASSYFPGVGEQYF
.	TRBJ2-7	.	TRBV9	TGTGCCAGCAGCGTAGCCCCGGGAGTCCACGAGCAGTACTTC	CASSVAPGVHEQYF
few	TRBJ1-1	TRBD1	TRBV10-2	TGCGCCAGTGGACAGGGAAACACTGAAGCTTTCTTT	CASGQGNTEAFF
.	TRBJ1-1	.	TRBV6-6	TGTGCCAGCAGTTACGGAGGGCAGGGCCGTGAAGCTTTCTTT	CASSYGGQGREAFF
.	TRBJ1-2	TRBD1	TRBV30	TGTGCCTGGAGTGAGCGACCAGGGGGCTTCAATGGCTACACCTTC	CAWSERPGGFNGYTF
.	TRBJ2-7	TRBD1	TRBV13	TGTGCCAGCAGCTCGACAGGGGGTCCGTACGAGCAGTACTTC	CASSSTGGPYEQYF
few	TRBJ2-1	.	TRBV10-1	TGCGCCAGCAGTGAGCCTAGTGGGACTCAGTTCTTC	CASSEPSGTQFF
.	TRBJ1-4	TRBD1	TRBV12-5	TGTGCTAGTGGTTTGGCTTCGGGACAGGGATTAGAAAAACTGTTTTTT	CASGLASGQGLEKLFF
.	TRBJ1-1	TRBD1	TRBV13	TGTGCCAGCAGCTTACGGACAGGGAGCACGAACACTGAAGCTTTCTTT	CASSLRTGSTNTEAFF
once	TRBJ1-1	.	TRBV7-2	TGTGCCAGCAGCTTAGAGGCAGGGCCCACGACTGAAGCTTTCTTT	CASSLEAGPTTEAFF
.	TRBJ1-1	.	TRBV29-1	TGCAGCGAAGGCTCCAGGGCTGAAGCTTTCTTT	CSEGSRAEAFF
.	TRBJ2-5	.	TRBV6-6	TGTGCCAGCAGTAGAGACAGGTACCAAGAGACCCAGTACTTC	CASSRDRYQETQYF
.	TRBJ1-1	.	TRBV11-2	TGTGCCAGCAGCCCCGAGGCCCAGTCCACTGAAGCTTTCTTT	CASSPEAQSTEAFF
.	TRBJ2-1	TRBD2	TRBV3-1/TRBV3-2	TGTGCCAGCAGTCGACCTAGCGGGGGGACCTACAATGAGCAGTTCTTC	CASSRPSGGTYNEQFF
.	TRBJ2-7	TRBD2	TRBV20-1	TGCAGTGCTAGTAGACTAGCGGGGGGCCGGTACGAGCAGTACTTC	CSASRLAGGRYEQYF
.	TRBJ1-2	TRBD1	TRBV10-3	TGTGCCACTACGGACAGGGGCTATGGCTACACCTTC	CATTDRGYGYTF
.	TRBJ1-2	TRBD1	TRBV2	TGTGCCAGCCCGGGGACAGGGGTTCCTACTAACTATGGCTACACCTTC	CASPGTGVPTNYGYTF
.	TRBJ1-2	TRBD1	TRBV5-5	TGTGCCAGCAGCTTGGAGGGACAGGGGGTTGGCTACACCTTC	CASSLEGQGVGYTF
.	TRBJ1-1	TRBD1	TRBV29-1	TGCAGCGGAATCAGGGGGCGACGGACTGAAGCTTTCTTT	CSGIRGRRTEAFF
.	TRBJ2-1	TRBD2	TRBV11-2	TGTGCCAGCAGCTTAGATTACGGGACTAGCGGGGGGGGTCAGTTCTTC	CASSLDYGTSGGGQFF
.	TRBJ2-5	TRBD1	TRBV5-5	TGTGCCAGCAGCGTTGACAGGGGTGGAAGAGAGACCCAGTACTTC	CASSVDRGGRETQYF
.	TRBJ1-1	TRBD1	TRBV6-5	TGTGCCAGCCGGGACAGGCAGACAGGGTCTGAAGCTTTCTTT	CASRDRQTGSEAFF
.	TRBJ2-5	.	TRBV19	TGTGCCAGTAACACACAGGGCAACCAAGAGACCCAGTACTTC	CASNTQGNQETQYF
.	TRBJ1-2	TRBD1	TRBV12-5	TGTGCTAGTGGTTTGCAAGGACAGGGTCCCTATGGCTACACCTTC	CASGLQGQGPYGYTF
.	TRBJ1-1	.	TRBV3-1/TRBV3-2	TGTGCCAGCAGCCAAGAGGCCGGGGTCACTGAAGCTTTCTTT	CASSQEAGVTEAFF